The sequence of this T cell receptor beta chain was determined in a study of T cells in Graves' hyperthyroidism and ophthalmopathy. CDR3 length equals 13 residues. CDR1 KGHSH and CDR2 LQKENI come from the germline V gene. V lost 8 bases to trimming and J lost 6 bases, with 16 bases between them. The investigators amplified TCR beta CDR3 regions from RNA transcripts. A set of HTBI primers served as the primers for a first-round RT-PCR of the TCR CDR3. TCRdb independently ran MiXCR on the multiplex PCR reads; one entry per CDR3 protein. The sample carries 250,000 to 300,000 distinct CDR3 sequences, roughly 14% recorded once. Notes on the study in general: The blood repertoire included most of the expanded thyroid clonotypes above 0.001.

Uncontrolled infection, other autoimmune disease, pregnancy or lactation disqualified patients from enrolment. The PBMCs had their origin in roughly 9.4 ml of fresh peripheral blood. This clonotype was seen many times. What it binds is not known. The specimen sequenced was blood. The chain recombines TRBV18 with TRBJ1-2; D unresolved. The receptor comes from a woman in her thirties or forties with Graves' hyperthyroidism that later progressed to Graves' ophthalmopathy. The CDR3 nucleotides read TGTGCCAGCCGTGCGGATACTACGGATGGCTACACCTTC. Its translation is CASRADTTDGYTF.